The present T cell receptor beta chain was sequenced within a study of Graves' ophthalmopathy and Graves' hyperthyroidism. Researchers took RNA transcripts and amplified TCR beta CDR3 regions from them. First-round RT-PCR relied on HTBI primers, and a second-round multiplex PCR came next. MiXCR, run by TCRdb on the multiplex PCR reads, gives a single entry per CDR3 protein. This sample carries approximately 700,000 distinct CDR3 sequences, 35% to 50% of them seen once, and the ten largest clones take 3% to 3.5%. Trimming at V came to 5 bases and at J to 3 bases, leaving 10 bases not matched to a gene. The CDR3 is made up of 15 amino acids. Germline CDR1 MNHEY, CDR2 SVGAGI. The authors used Ficoll-Paque density gradient centrifugation to separate PBMCs. The input was about 10 ml of fresh peripheral blood.

The TCR sequence derives from an adult man with Graves' ophthalmopathy. Specimen: peripheral blood. This rearrangement joins TRBV6-5 to TRBJ2-7; the match to TRBD1 covers 7 bases. The chain's CDR3 is CASSPQGVFFYEQYF. In DNA form, the CDR3 reads TGTGCCAGCAGTCCTCAGGGGGTATTCTTCTACGAGCAGTACTTC.